This is a list of T cell receptor beta chains from one sample in a study of blood T cell repertoires in COVID-19. Sequencing was performed with immunoSEQ multiplex PCR; in TCRdb, only in-frame clones are kept and a portion is missing. Among around 250,000 clones, around 90% were seen once, and the ten largest hold roughly 1.6%. Input material: PBMCs or T cells enriched from blood (not recorded which). These TCRs come from a woman in her forties or fifties who had recovered from COVID-19. The CDR3 runs from the conserved cysteine through the conserved F or W. Fields, in order: D gene, V gene, J gene, clone size, CDR3 DNA, CDR3 protein. The D gene is left open where the match is weak. Not all rows give a size; the values are once, few, many and, for expanded clones, a class.

NA,TRBV23-1,TRBJ2-3,once,TGCGCCAGCCCTATCTTGGCAGGTAGAACAGATACGCAGTATTTT,CASPILAGRTDTQYF
NA,TRBV30,TRBJ2-7,few,TGTGCCTGGAGTAATGGGGGCAGGTACGAGCAGTACTTC,CAWSNGGRYEQYF
TRBD2,TRBV7-9,TRBJ2-5,NA,TGTGCCAGCAGCTCATTCATGGGAGGGACAGAGACCCAGTACTTC,CASSSFMGGTETQYF
NA,TRBV19,TRBJ1-1,NA,TGTGCCAGTAGCCGGACAGAAACGAACACTGAAGCTTTCTTT,CASSRTETNTEAFF
NA,TRBV7-9,TRBJ1-3,NA,TGTGCCAGCAGCTCCGCCTACAGGGACGGAAACACCATATATTTT,CASSSAYRDGNTIYF
NA,TRBV12-3/TRBV12-4,TRBJ1-5,NA,TGTGCCAGCAGTTTAACAGGGAATCAGCCCCAGCATTTT,CASSLTGNQPQHF
NA,TRBV19,TRBJ1-2,NA,TGTGCCAGTAGTATAAGAGCTAGCAGCTCCTCTAACTATGGCTACACCTTC,CASSIRASSSSNYGYTF
NA,TRBV7-2,TRBJ2-2,NA,TGTGCCAGCAGCCCAAACACCGGGGAGCTGTTTTTT,CASSPNTGELFF
TRBD1,TRBV12-3/TRBV12-4,TRBJ1-5,few,TGTGCCAGCAGCCGACAGGGGGCCCAGCCCCAGCATTTT,CASSRQGAQPQHF
TRBD2,TRBV5-1,TRBJ2-7,NA,TGCGCCAGCAGCTTGGGGACTAGCGGAGCCTACGAGCAGTACTTC,CASSLGTSGAYEQYF
NA,TRBV7-6,TRBJ1-2,NA,TGTGCCAGCAGCTCCCCGGGCTATGGCTACACCTTC,CASSSPGYGYTF
NA,TRBV18,TRBJ1-2,NA,TGTGCCAGCTCACCAGCCGGGGATGGCTACACCTTC,CASSPAGDGYTF
NA,TRBV3-1/TRBV3-2,TRBJ2-2,NA,TGTGCCAGCAGCCAAGCCCCAGGGTCCGGGGAGCTGTTTTTT,CASSQAPGSGELFF
NA,TRBV30,TRBJ1-1,NA,TGTGCCTGGGGCTCGAGGAACACTGAAGCTTTCTTT,CAWGSRNTEAFF
NA,TRBV5-5,TRBJ1-1,NA,TGTGCCAGCACCCCCGATAGGAACACTGAAGCTTTCTTT,CASTPDRNTEAFF
TRBD1,TRBV2,TRBJ1-2,NA,TGTGCCAGCACGGGACAGAACTATGGCTACACCTTC,CASTGQNYGYTF
TRBD2,TRBV27,TRBJ2-1,NA,TGTGCCAGCAGAAAGGGGGGACTAGCTCCGTACAATGAGCAGTTCTTC,CASRKGGLAPYNEQFF
TRBD1,TRBV29-1,TRBJ2-3,NA,TGCAGCACTTCCGGGGGACAGGGGAACTCAGATACGCAGTATTTT,CSTSGGQGNSDTQYF
TRBD1,TRBV5-1,TRBJ2-5,NA,TGCGCCAGCAGCCGACAGGGGGAGGTGACCCAGTACTTC,CASSRQGEVTQYF
NA,TRBV6-5,TRBJ1-3,NA,TGTGCCAGCAGTCCGGGCCCGGGGATGGGAAACACCATATATTTT,CASSPGPGMGNTIYF
TRBD1,TRBV7-9,TRBJ1-1,NA,TGTGCCAGCAGCGCGAGGGGACAGACGAACACTGAAGCTTTCTTT,CASSARGQTNTEAFF
NA,TRBV28,TRBJ2-3,NA,TGTGCCAGCAGTAGGGGCGGCACAGATACGCAGTATTTT,CASSRGGTDTQYF
TRBD2,TRBV30,TRBJ2-1,NA,TGTGCCTGGACTAGCGGGAGGAGGAATGAGCAGTTCTTC,CAWTSGRRNEQFF
NA,TRBV5-3,TRBJ1-2,NA,TGTGCCAGAAGCCCCGACAGGGGCTACACCTTC,CARSPDRGYTF
NA,TRBV5-1,TRBJ2-3,NA,TGCGCCAGCAGCTTCTATGGTGGGGCCACAGATACGCAGTATTTT,CASSFYGGATDTQYF
NA,TRBV5-1,TRBJ2-5,NA,TGCGCCAGCACGCTCCAAGCCGGGGGGCGCGGAGAGACCCAGTACTTC,CASTLQAGGRGETQYF
NA,TRBV28,TRBJ2-1,NA,TGTGCCAGCAGCCTCCGGAGGGCCGGCTACAATGAGCAGTTCTTC,CASSLRRAGYNEQFF
NA,TRBV24-1,TRBJ1-2,NA,TGTGCCACCAGTGATAATACAGGGAACTATGGCTACACCTTC,CATSDNTGNYGYTF
TRBD2,TRBV9,TRBJ2-2,NA,TGTGCCAGCAGCGTAGCGACTAGCCCTACTACCGGGGAGCTGTTTTTT,CASSVATSPTTGELFF
NA,TRBV30,TRBJ2-6,NA,TGTGCCTGGACAGGGCGGACAGACTCCATCTCTGGGGCCAACGTCCTGACTTTC,CAWTGRTDSISGANVLTF
NA,TRBV4-2,TRBJ1-6,many,TGTGCCAGCAGCCAACCCCCAACCCCCGGTTTGCATTCACCCCTCCACTTT,CASSQPPTPGLHSPLHF
NA,TRBV5-4,TRBJ2-2,NA,TGTGCCAGCAGCTTCGGGAGATCGGCGAACACCGGGGAGCTGTTTTTT,CASSFGRSANTGELFF
TRBD2,TRBV5-1,TRBJ2-1,once,TGCGCCAGCAGCGACCGGTTGCTAGCGGGGGCACCTATTAATGAGCAGTTCTTC,CASSDRLLAGAPINEQFF
NA,TRBV28,TRBJ2-7,NA,TGTGCCAGCAACTCGCCGGACAACTCCTACGAGCAGTACTTC,CASNSPDNSYEQYF
NA,TRBV5-1,TRBJ2-4,NA,TGCGCCAGCAGAGTTGGGTTCCGGGATATTGCCAAAAACATTCAGTACTTC,CASRVGFRDIAKNIQYF
NA,TRBV7-2,TRBJ1-2,NA,TGTGCCAGCAGCTTAGAACTTAGGACAACTAACTATGGCTACACCTTC,CASSLELRTTNYGYTF
TRBD1,TRBV18,TRBJ2-5,few,TGTGCCAGCTCACCCGTGGGACAGCCCGCCAAAGAGACCCAGTACTTC,CASSPVGQPAKETQYF
TRBD2,TRBV7-6,TRBJ2-2,NA,TGTGCCAGCAGCGGGAGGGCCGGGTTCTCCGGGGAGCTGTTTTTT,CASSGRAGFSGELFF
TRBD2,TRBV2,TRBJ2-7,NA,TGTGCCAGCAGCCTCGGGGGGTACGAGCAGTACTTC,CASSLGGYEQYF
NA,TRBV19,TRBJ1-1,NA,TGTGCCAGTAGTATCTGGGGGCGAGGTACTGAAGCTTTCTTT,CASSIWGRGTEAFF
TRBD2,TRBV2,TRBJ2-7,NA,TGTGCCAGCAGGGGACTAGCGGGGAGGTACGAGCAGTACTTC,CASRGLAGRYEQYF
NA,TRBV7-9,TRBJ1-1,NA,TGTGCCAGCACACGCCTGGAGCGTGAAGCTTTCTTT,CASTRLEREAFF
TRBD2,TRBV9,TRBJ2-3,NA,TGTGCCAGCAGCGTAGTTGGGCTAGCGGGTGTTATAGATACGCAGTATTTT,CASSVVGLAGVIDTQYF